In its sample, the clone carrying this T cell receptor (beta chain) was seen many times. Its antigen is unidentified. The data belong to a study of T-cell memory formation after mild COVID-19. Background on the study: For the most part, TCR clusters were specific to one donor. Study conclusions and caveats: Cross-reactive memory seemingly joined, as some responding clones were found in pre-infection memory. Contracting clones localized mainly to CM and EM when CD4+ and mainly to EMRA when CD8+.

TCR alpha and TCR beta cDNA libraries carrying sample barcodes and UMIs came from 5'RACE with constant-segment primers. TCRdb reprocessed the 5' RACE reads via MiXCR and lists one record per CDR3 protein. The data show 190,000 or so distinct CDR3 sequences, around 30% seen once. The CDR3 has 19 residues. The germline gives CDR1 SGHTA, CDR2 FQGNSA. The V segment lost 5 bases and the J segment 6 bases; nucleotides outside the gene matches: 16. The sample comprised PBMCs or a T cell subset sorted from them (not recorded which). The V call is TRBV7-2, the J call TRBJ2-2, with TRBD2 matching 12 bases. The TCR comes from an adult woman who had mild COVID-19 (a few samples of this study predate the infection). Cell type and time point are not known. Here the CDR3 DNA reads TGTGCCAGCAGCCGCCTAGCGGGAGGGTCGCCCGAGAAGGCCGGGGAGCTGTTTTTT. Its protein product is CASSRLAGGSPEKAGELFF.